This T cell receptor beta chain is from a study of T cells after yellow fever vaccination. This clonotype turned up a few times. Each CDR3 protein gets one entry after TCRdb re-called the 5' RACE reads with MiXCR. The table lists hundreds of thousands of distinct CDR3 sequences, approximately 13% of them singletons, with under 15% in the top ten. The CDR3 is made up of 14 amino acids. The germline V gene has CDR1 MNHEY and CDR2 SMNVEV (reference sequence). V was clipped by 6 bases and J by 8 bases, with 14 bases between them. The chain has TRBV27 and TRBJ1-6, with unresolved D. The sequence was collected from a man younger than 45 who received the YFV17D yellow fever vaccine. This specimen consisted of PBMCs, obtained on the day of the yellow fever booster vaccination. Here the CDR3 reads CASRLRGRDSPLHF. CDR3 DNA: TGTGCCAGCAGGCTGAGAGGGAGGGATTCACCCCTCCACTTT.